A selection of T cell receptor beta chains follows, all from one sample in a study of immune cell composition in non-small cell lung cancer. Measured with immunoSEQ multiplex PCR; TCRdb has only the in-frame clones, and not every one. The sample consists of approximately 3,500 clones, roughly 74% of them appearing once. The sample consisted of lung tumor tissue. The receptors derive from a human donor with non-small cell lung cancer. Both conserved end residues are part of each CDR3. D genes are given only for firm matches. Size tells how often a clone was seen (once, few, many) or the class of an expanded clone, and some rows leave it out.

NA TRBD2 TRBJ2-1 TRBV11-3 TGTGCCAGCAGCTTAATGGCGGGAGAGGCTGAGCAGTTCTTC CASSLMAGEAEQFF
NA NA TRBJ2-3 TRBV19 TGTGCCAGTAGTATAGGTTCCCAGCGCGATACGCAGTATTTT CASSIGSQRDTQYF
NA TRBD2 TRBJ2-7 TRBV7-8 TGTGCCAGCAGCGTGTCTAGCGGGACCTACGAGCAGTACTTC CASSVSSGTYEQYF
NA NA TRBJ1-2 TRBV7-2 TGTGCCAGCAGCTTAGACCTAAGTTCCTTCGAGGGCTACACCTTC CASSLDLSSFEGYTF
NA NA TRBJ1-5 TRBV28 TGTGCCAGCAGTTTAGGAACGGGGAATCAGCCCCAGCATTTT CASSLGTGNQPQHF
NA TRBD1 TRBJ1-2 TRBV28 TGTGCCAGCAGTACCATGAGGACAGGGCAAATAGCCCTCTACACCTTC CASSTMRTGQIALYTF
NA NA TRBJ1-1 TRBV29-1 TGCAGCGCCCGTACAGGGACCCAAGGCACTGAAGCTTTCTTT CSARTGTQGTEAFF
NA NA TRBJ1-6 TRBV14 TGTGCCAGCAGCCAAGAGCGCACGGGGGATTCACCCCTCCACTTT CASSQERTGDSPLHF
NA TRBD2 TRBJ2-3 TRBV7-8 TGTGCCAGCAGCTTAGGGACTAGCGCAGGCACAGATACGCAGTATTTT CASSLGTSAGTDTQYF
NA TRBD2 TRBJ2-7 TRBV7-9 TGTGCCAGCAGCCTACTAGCGGGTGAGAGCTCCTACGAGCAGTACTTC CASSLLAGESSYEQYF
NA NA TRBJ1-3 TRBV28 TGTGCCAGCAGTCCTCCGGGGTTTTTCGGTGGCACCATATATTTT CASSPPGFFGGTIYF
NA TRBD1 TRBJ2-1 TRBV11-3 TGTGCCAGCAGCTTACGCCCAGGGGGCTCCTACAATGAGCAGTTCTTC CASSLRPGGSYNEQFF
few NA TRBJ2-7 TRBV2 TGTGCCAGCAGTGAATCGGTGCAGGCCTACGAGCAGTACTTC CASSESVQAYEQYF
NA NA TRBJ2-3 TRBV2 TGTGCCATCAGGAGGGCTAGCACAGATACGCAGTATTTT CAIRRASTDTQYF
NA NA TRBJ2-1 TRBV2 TGTGCCAGCAGGGTTAGCGCGGTCCTGCGGAATGAGCAGTTCTTC CASRVSAVLRNEQFF
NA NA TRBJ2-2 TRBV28 TGTGCCAGCAGTTTCCACGGGAGAGGCACCGGGGAGCTGTTTTTT CASSFHGRGTGELFF
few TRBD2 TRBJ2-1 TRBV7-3 TGTGCCAGCAGCTGGCTCGGGACTACCCACAATGAGCAGTTCTTC CASSWLGTTHNEQFF
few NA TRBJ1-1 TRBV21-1 TGTGCCAGCAGCAAAGAACCAGGGGAGAACACTGAAGCTTTCTTT CASSKEPGENTEAFF
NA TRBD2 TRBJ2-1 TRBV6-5 TGTGCCAGCAGTGAAAGCGGGATCGGCAATGAGCAGTTCTTC CASSESGIGNEQFF
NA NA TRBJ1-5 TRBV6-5 TGTGCCAGTCGACAGGATAGCAATCAGCCCCAGCATTTT CASRQDSNQPQHF
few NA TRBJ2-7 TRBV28 TGTGCCAGCAGGGACAGCCTAGATGAGCAGTACTTC CASRDSLDEQYF
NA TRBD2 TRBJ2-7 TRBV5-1 TGCGCCAGCAGCCAAACTCTACGAGTAGCGGGGGCCTACGAGCAGTACTTC CASSQTLRVAGAYEQYF
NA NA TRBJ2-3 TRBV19 TGTGCCAGTAGTCCCCAACGGACTAGAGGGGGAGATACGCAGTATTTT CASSPQRTRGGDTQYF
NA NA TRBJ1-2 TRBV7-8 TGTGCCAGCAGCTTATTCGACGGGGAGTATGGCTACACCTTC CASSLFDGEYGYTF
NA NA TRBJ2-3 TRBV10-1 TGCGCCAGCGCGACTGGCCAGAGGCAGTATTTT CASATGQRQYF
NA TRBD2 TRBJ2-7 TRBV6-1 TGTGCCAGCAGTGAAGGAGCGGGGAGCGAGCAGTACTTC CASSEGAGSEQYF
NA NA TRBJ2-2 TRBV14 TGTGCCAGCAGCCCTTATCGGACCGGACTGCGGGACACCGGGGAGCTGTTTTTT CASSPYRTGLRDTGELFF
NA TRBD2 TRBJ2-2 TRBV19 TGTGCCAGCGGGAGGAAGGGACTCCTCGCCGGGGAGCTGTTTTTT CASGRKGLLAGELFF
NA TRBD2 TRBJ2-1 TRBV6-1 TGTGCCAGCAGTCGGACTAGCGGGATTGAGCAGTTCTTC CASSRTSGIEQFF
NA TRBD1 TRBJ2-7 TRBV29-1 TGCAGCGCTCGCTCTGGGACAGGGGGTTCGTATGAGCAGTACTTC CSARSGTGGSYEQYF
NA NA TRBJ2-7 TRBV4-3 TGCGCCAGCAGCCAAGCACGGAGAGGCTCCGAGCAGTACTTC CASSQARRGSEQYF
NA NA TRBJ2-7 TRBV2 TGTGCCAGCAGTGTGGACATTTTAAACTACGAGCAGTACTTC CASSVDILNYEQYF
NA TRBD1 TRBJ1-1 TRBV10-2 TGCGCCAGCAGTGCTGGGACAGGGGCTTTGACTGAAGCTTTCTTT CASSAGTGALTEAFF
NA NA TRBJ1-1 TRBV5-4 TGTGCCAGCAGTCGTGACAGCGTGAACACTGAAGCTTTCTTT CASSRDSVNTEAFF
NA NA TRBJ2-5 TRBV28 TGTGCCAGCAGTTCGCGCGTGGAGACCCAGTACTTC CASSSRVETQYF
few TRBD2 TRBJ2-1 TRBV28 TGTGCCAGCAGTTTAGGGACTAGCGGTGAGCAGTTCTTC CASSLGTSGEQFF
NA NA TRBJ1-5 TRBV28 TGTGCCAGCAGTTTTTACCCGACAGTTCAGCCCCAGCATTTT CASSFYPTVQPQHF
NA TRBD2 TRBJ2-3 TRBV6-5 TGTGCCAGCAGACAACTAGCGGGAAGCACAGATACGCAGTATTTT CASRQLAGSTDTQYF
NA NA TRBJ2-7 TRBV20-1 TGCAGTGCTAACCGGTCCTACGAGCAGTACTTC CSANRSYEQYF
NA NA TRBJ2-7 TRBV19 TGTGCCACCCGAACGGCAGGGGCTTCCTACGAGCAGTACTTC CATRTAGASYEQYF
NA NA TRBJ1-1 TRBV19 TGTGCCAGTAGTATATTTCCCATGAACACTGAAGCTTTCTTT CASSIFPMNTEAFF
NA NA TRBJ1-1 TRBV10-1 TGCGCCAGCCGGGGAGTAAACACTGAAGCTTTCTTT CASRGVNTEAFF
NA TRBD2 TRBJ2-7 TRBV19 TGTGCCAGTAGTCCTCAGACTAGCGGGAGCCGCTACGAGCAGTACTTC CASSPQTSGSRYEQYF
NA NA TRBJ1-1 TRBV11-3 TGTGCCAGCAGCTTAGGGGACACCGATGAAGCTTTCTTT CASSLGDTDEAFF
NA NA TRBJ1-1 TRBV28 TGTGCCAGCAGCAAAATCAAGGGACTGGGGGGGGGCACTGAAGCTTTCTTT CASSKIKGLGGGTEAFF